The 2 T cell receptor beta chains in this list originate from one sample, sequenced in a study of blood T cell repertoires in COVID-19. Repertoires were generated with immunoSEQ multiplex PCR, while TCRdb's copy carries only in-frame clones and drops some. Among some 65,000 clones listed, around 77% were seen once. Sequenced material: peripheral blood. These receptors all stem from a human donor in a cohort sampled during active COVID-19.

The chain joins TRBV28 to TRBJ2-2; TRBD2 matches 8 bases. The CDR3 has 18 residues. CDR1 is MDHEN and CDR2 is SYDVKM in the germline V gene. The ends lost 5 bases at V and 0 bases at J; junction bases unmatched: 11. The CDR3 DNA is TGTGCCAGCAGTGACCACCAGGGCGGGAGGACGAACACCGGGGAGCTGTTTTTT. It codes for CASSDHQGGRTNTGELFF. Supplemented by reference TRBV28 and TRBJ2-2, the full variable domain reads DVKVTQSSRYLVKRTGEKVFLECVQDMDHENMFWYRQDPGLGLRLIYFSYDVKMKEKGDIPEGYSVSREKKERFSLILESASTNQTSMYLCASSDHQGGRTNTGELFFGEGSRLTVL.

J is TRBJ1-2 and V is TRBV28; D unclear. The CDR3 is 14 amino acids. CDR1 MDHEN and CDR2 SYDVKM come from the germline V gene. V lost 5 bases to trimming and J lost 2 bases, with 12 bases between them. CDR3: CASSGSTRNYGYTF. The CDR3 DNA reads TGTGCCAGCAGTGGGTCGACACGAAACTATGGCTACACCTTC.